This is a list of T cell receptor beta chains from one sample in a study of tumor T cells in aggressive B-cell lymphoma. This table comes from immunoSEQ multiplex PCR, and its TCRdb copy is limited to in-frame clones, with some not included. Of some 2,400 clones in the sample, under 90% were seen once. Sequenced sample: tumor tissue. These receptors all come from an adult with diffuse large B cell lymphoma. Each CDR3 is given with its conserved first and last residue. Fields, in order: V gene, J gene, CDR3 length, clone size, D gene, CDR3 protein, CDR3 DNA. A D gene is named only where the DNA matches it firmly. Clone size is not always given. Where it is, it says once, few, many or a class for expanded clones.

v_call: TRBV29-1
j_call: TRBJ2-1
cdr3_length: 12
clone_size: .
d_call: TRBD1
cdr3_aa: CSVVDRHNEQFF
cdr3_nt: TGCAGCGTTGTGGACAGGCACAATGAGCAGTTCTTC

v_call: TRBV28
j_call: TRBJ2-5
cdr3_length: 18
clone_size: .
d_call: .
cdr3_aa: CASSPLPSGTLSQETQYF
cdr3_nt: TGTGCCAGCAGTCCGCTACCGTCCGGGACTCTATCTCAAGAGACCCAGTACTTC

v_call: TRBV9
j_call: TRBJ2-3
cdr3_length: 17
clone_size: .
d_call: TRBD2
cdr3_aa: CASSSGLAGASTDTQYF
cdr3_nt: TGTGCCAGCAGCTCGGGACTAGCGGGAGCTAGCACAGATACGCAGTATTTT

v_call: TRBV5-4
j_call: TRBJ2-2
cdr3_length: 15
clone_size: .
d_call: TRBD2
cdr3_aa: CASSPGREIAGELFF
cdr3_nt: TGTGCCAGCAGTCCGGGGAGGGAAATCGCCGGGGAGCTGTTTTTT

v_call: TRBV9
j_call: TRBJ2-7
cdr3_length: 15
clone_size: .
d_call: TRBD2
cdr3_aa: CASSVATSEVYEQYF
cdr3_nt: TGTGCCAGCAGCGTAGCGACTAGCGAGGTCTACGAGCAGTACTTC

v_call: TRBV5-1
j_call: TRBJ2-7
cdr3_length: 14
clone_size: few
d_call: .
cdr3_aa: CASSLDGEGYEQYF
cdr3_nt: TGCGCCAGCAGCTTGGACGGGGAAGGCTACGAGCAGTACTTC

v_call: TRBV7-2
j_call: TRBJ2-7
cdr3_length: 12
clone_size: few
d_call: .
cdr3_aa: CASSSDIYEQYF
cdr3_nt: TGTGCCAGCAGCTCAGATATCTACGAGCAGTACTTC

v_call: TRBV28
j_call: TRBJ1-5
cdr3_length: 14
clone_size: once
d_call: .
cdr3_aa: CASRDPTPGQPQHF
cdr3_nt: TGTGCCAGCAGAGACCCTACCCCGGGTCAGCCCCAGCATTTT

v_call: TRBV6-5
j_call: TRBJ2-3
cdr3_length: 14
clone_size: .
d_call: .
cdr3_aa: CASSYQGLGDTQYF
cdr3_nt: TGTGCCAGCAGTTACCAGGGGTTGGGGGATACGCAGTATTTT

v_call: TRBV6-5
j_call: TRBJ1-4
cdr3_length: 15
clone_size: .
d_call: .
cdr3_aa: CASSYLGATNEKLFF
cdr3_nt: TGTGCCAGCAGTTACTTGGGAGCAACTAATGAAAAACTGTTTTTT

v_call: TRBV29-1
j_call: TRBJ2-7
cdr3_length: 15
clone_size: .
d_call: .
cdr3_aa: CSVSMYRGLSYEQYF
cdr3_nt: TGCAGCGTTTCTATGTACAGGGGACTGTCCTACGAGCAGTACTTC

v_call: TRBV28
j_call: TRBJ2-2
cdr3_length: 17
clone_size: .
d_call: TRBD2
cdr3_aa: CASSHPTVAGYTGELFF
cdr3_nt: TGTGCCAGCAGTCACCCGACGGTAGCGGGGTACACCGGGGAGCTGTTTTTT

v_call: TRBV5-1
j_call: TRBJ2-1
cdr3_length: 14
clone_size: .
d_call: .
cdr3_aa: CASNDRSSYNEQFF
cdr3_nt: TGCGCCAGCAATGACAGGAGCTCCTACAATGAGCAGTTCTTC

v_call: TRBV27
j_call: TRBJ1-5
cdr3_length: 16
clone_size: .
d_call: TRBD1
cdr3_aa: CASTPTGLLSNQPQHF
cdr3_nt: TGTGCCAGCACCCCGACAGGGCTCCTGAGCAATCAGCCCCAGCATTTT

v_call: TRBV11-2
j_call: TRBJ2-5
cdr3_length: 11
clone_size: .
d_call: .
cdr3_aa: CASSQQETQYF
cdr3_nt: TGTGCCAGCAGCCAACAAGAGACCCAGTACTTC

v_call: TRBV4-1
j_call: TRBJ2-7
cdr3_length: 16
clone_size: .
d_call: TRBD2
cdr3_aa: CASSQEVAGGPYEQYF
cdr3_nt: TGCGCCAGCAGCCAAGAAGTGGCGGGAGGGCCCTACGAGCAGTACTTC

v_call: TRBV27
j_call: TRBJ2-1
cdr3_length: 14
clone_size: .
d_call: TRBD2
cdr3_aa: CASSLGTSGNEQFF
cdr3_nt: TGTGCCAGCAGTCTTGGGACTAGCGGGAATGAGCAGTTCTTC

v_call: TRBV28
j_call: TRBJ1-2
cdr3_length: 11
clone_size: .
d_call: .
cdr3_aa: CASSKGDGYTF
cdr3_nt: TGTGCCAGCAGTAAAGGAGATGGCTACACCTTC

v_call: TRBV15
j_call: TRBJ2-1
cdr3_length: 15
clone_size: .
d_call: TRBD2
cdr3_aa: CATSSSGTTNNEQFF
cdr3_nt: TGTGCCACCAGCAGCTCCGGGACTACCAACAATGAGCAGTTCTTC

v_call: TRBV5-1
j_call: TRBJ1-2
cdr3_length: 14
clone_size: few
d_call: TRBD1
cdr3_aa: CASSLDRATYGYTF
cdr3_nt: TGCGCCAGCAGCTTAGACAGGGCCACCTATGGCTACACCTTC

v_call: TRBV19
j_call: TRBJ2-6
cdr3_length: 17
clone_size: .
d_call: .
cdr3_aa: CAPEGEGTVSGANVLTF
cdr3_nt: TGTGCCCCAGAGGGGGAGGGCACCGTCTCTGGGGCCAACGTCCTGACTTTC

v_call: TRBV5-6
j_call: TRBJ2-5
cdr3_length: 16
clone_size: .
d_call: .
cdr3_aa: CASSLEQGDYQETQYF
cdr3_nt: TGTGCCAGCAGCTTGGAACAGGGCGACTACCAAGAGACCCAGTACTTC

v_call: TRBV28
j_call: TRBJ2-1
cdr3_length: 15
clone_size: .
d_call: TRBD1
cdr3_aa: CASTIDRGFDNEQFF
cdr3_nt: TGTGCCAGCACCATAGACAGGGGGTTCGACAATGAGCAGTTCTTC

v_call: TRBV13
j_call: TRBJ1-4
cdr3_length: 16
clone_size: few
d_call: .
cdr3_aa: CASSTSPGTGNEKLFF
cdr3_nt: TGTGCCAGCAGCACTTCCCCCGGGACTGGGAATGAAAAACTGTTTTTT

v_call: TRBV28
j_call: TRBJ2-7
cdr3_length: 11
clone_size: .
d_call: TRBD1
cdr3_aa: CASRRQGEQYF
cdr3_nt: TGTGCCAGCAGGCGACAGGGCGAGCAGTACTTC

v_call: TRBV11-2
j_call: TRBJ2-7
cdr3_length: 11
clone_size: once
d_call: .
cdr3_aa: CASSSPFEQYF
cdr3_nt: TGTGCCAGCAGCTCTCCTTTCGAGCAGTACTTC

v_call: TRBV6-6
j_call: TRBJ1-4
cdr3_length: 14
clone_size: .
d_call: TRBD1
cdr3_aa: CASSHRDSNEKLFF
cdr3_nt: TGTGCCAGCAGTCACCGGGACAGTAATGAAAAACTGTTTTTT

v_call: TRBV9
j_call: TRBJ2-7
cdr3_length: 13
clone_size: once
d_call: .
cdr3_aa: CASSVGPSYEQYF
cdr3_nt: TGTGCCAGCAGCGTAGGCCCCAGCTACGAGCAGTACTTC

v_call: TRBV28
j_call: TRBJ1-5
cdr3_length: 14
clone_size: few
d_call: TRBD1
cdr3_aa: CASRTGGTNQPQHF
cdr3_nt: TGTGCCAGCAGGACAGGGGGGACTAATCAGCCCCAGCATTTT

v_call: TRBV10-1
j_call: TRBJ2-3
cdr3_length: 12
clone_size: .
d_call: .
cdr3_aa: CASSDRPYTQYF
cdr3_nt: TGCGCCAGCAGTGACCGTCCCTATACGCAGTATTTT

v_call: TRBV5-1
j_call: TRBJ1-5
cdr3_length: 15
clone_size: few
d_call: .
cdr3_aa: CASSPGPGDNQPQHF
cdr3_nt: TGCGCCAGCAGCCCCGGTCCAGGGGACAATCAGCCCCAGCATTTT

v_call: TRBV5-5
j_call: TRBJ2-7
cdr3_length: 14
clone_size: .
d_call: .
cdr3_aa: CASSPGDSSYEQYF
cdr3_nt: TGTGCCAGCAGCCCGGGGGACAGCTCCTACGAGCAGTACTTC

v_call: TRBV19
j_call: TRBJ1-2
cdr3_length: 14
clone_size: .
d_call: .
cdr3_aa: CASRNRDSPYGYTF
cdr3_nt: TGTGCCAGTAGGAACCGGGACTCCCCCTATGGCTACACCTTC

v_call: TRBV18
j_call: TRBJ1-4
cdr3_length: 14
clone_size: .
d_call: TRBD1
cdr3_aa: CASSSRPEGARLFF
cdr3_nt: TGTGCCAGCTCATCTCGCCCGGAGGGGGCAAGACTGTTTTTT

v_call: TRBV5-1
j_call: TRBJ2-1
cdr3_length: 14
clone_size: .
d_call: .
cdr3_aa: CASSLTSQSDEQFF
cdr3_nt: TGCGCCAGCAGCTTAACTTCCCAATCCGATGAGCAGTTCTTC

v_call: TRBV14
j_call: TRBJ2-7
cdr3_length: 12
clone_size: .
d_call: .
cdr3_aa: CASSQLFYEQYF
cdr3_nt: TGTGCCAGCAGCCAACTATTTTACGAGCAGTACTTC

v_call: TRBV5-1
j_call: TRBJ2-5
cdr3_length: 15
clone_size: .
d_call: TRBD1
cdr3_aa: CASSLAAGGSETQYF
cdr3_nt: TGCGCCAGCAGCTTGGCCGCAGGGGGCTCGGAGACCCAGTACTTC

v_call: TRBV7-2
j_call: TRBJ1-1
cdr3_length: 16
clone_size: .
d_call: .
cdr3_aa: CASSLMRLEGNTEAFF
cdr3_nt: TGTGCCAGCAGCTTAATGAGGCTAGAAGGGAACACTGAAGCTTTCTTT

v_call: TRBV7-2
j_call: TRBJ1-1
cdr3_length: 14
clone_size: .
d_call: .
cdr3_aa: CASTVRRESTEAFF
cdr3_nt: TGTGCCAGCACCGTGCGCCGGGAATCCACTGAAGCTTTCTTT

v_call: TRBV9
j_call: TRBJ2-3
cdr3_length: 15
clone_size: .
d_call: .
cdr3_aa: CASSVLSSGTDTQYF
cdr3_nt: TGTGCCAGCAGCGTATTGAGTAGCGGCACAGATACGCAGTATTTT

v_call: TRBV27
j_call: TRBJ2-7
cdr3_length: 15
clone_size: .
d_call: .
cdr3_aa: CASSSYGVGTYEQYF
cdr3_nt: TGTGCCAGCAGTTCATACGGGGTTGGAACTTACGAGCAGTACTTC

v_call: TRBV9
j_call: TRBJ2-1
cdr3_length: 17
clone_size: .
d_call: TRBD2
cdr3_aa: CASSGWTSGRARHEQFF
cdr3_nt: TGTGCCAGCAGCGGCTGGACTAGCGGGAGGGCTCGGCATGAGCAGTTCTTC

v_call: TRBV2
j_call: TRBJ2-5
cdr3_length: 13
clone_size: .
d_call: .
cdr3_aa: CASSERREETQYF
cdr3_nt: TGTGCCAGCAGTGAAAGGAGGGAAGAGACCCAGTACTTC

v_call: TRBV5-1
j_call: TRBJ1-1
cdr3_length: 14
clone_size: few
d_call: TRBD1
cdr3_aa: CASSTWTGGTEAFF
cdr3_nt: TGCGCCAGCAGCACCTGGACAGGGGGCACTGAAGCTTTCTTT

v_call: TRBV11-2
j_call: TRBJ2-7
cdr3_length: 14
clone_size: .
d_call: TRBD2
cdr3_aa: CASSLRLAGYEQYF
cdr3_nt: TGTGCCAGCAGCTTAAGGCTAGCGGGCTACGAGCAGTACTTC

v_call: TRBV7-2
j_call: TRBJ2-1
cdr3_length: 11
clone_size: .
d_call: .
cdr3_aa: CASSFRSEQFF
cdr3_nt: TGTGCCAGCAGCTTTCGGAGTGAGCAGTTCTTC

v_call: TRBV28
j_call: TRBJ1-1
cdr3_length: 15
clone_size: .
d_call: TRBD1
cdr3_aa: CASSPTGGRGSEAFF
cdr3_nt: TGTGCCAGCAGTCCTACAGGGGGTAGGGGGTCTGAAGCTTTCTTT

v_call: TRBV5-1
j_call: TRBJ1-4
cdr3_length: 15
clone_size: .
d_call: .
cdr3_aa: CASSYHRASNEKLFF
cdr3_nt: TGCGCCAGCAGCTACCACAGGGCGTCTAATGAAAAACTGTTTTTT

v_call: TRBV10-3
j_call: TRBJ1-5
cdr3_length: 13
clone_size: few
d_call: .
cdr3_aa: CAISEYSNQPQHF
cdr3_nt: TGTGCCATCAGTGAATATAGCAATCAGCCCCAGCATTTT

v_call: TRBV19
j_call: TRBJ1-5
cdr3_length: 16
clone_size: .
d_call: .
cdr3_aa: CASSYRDSVGNQPQHF
cdr3_nt: TGTGCCAGTAGTTATCGTGATTCGGTGGGCAATCAGCCCCAGCATTTT

v_call: TRBV10-3
j_call: TRBJ2-3
cdr3_length: 16
clone_size: .
d_call: TRBD2
cdr3_aa: CAISEPLAGGGDTQYF
cdr3_nt: TGTGCCATCAGTGAACCCCTAGCGGGAGGGGGAGATACGCAGTATTTT

v_call: TRBV5-1
j_call: TRBJ1-2
cdr3_length: 14
clone_size: once
d_call: .
cdr3_aa: CASSLDTGTYGYTF
cdr3_nt: TGCGCCAGCAGCTTGGATACAGGGACCTATGGCTACACCTTC

v_call: TRBV7-2
j_call: TRBJ1-4
cdr3_length: 15
clone_size: once
d_call: .
cdr3_aa: CASSLERRANEKLFF
cdr3_nt: TGTGCCAGCAGCTTAGAGCGCAGAGCTAATGAAAAACTGTTTTTT

v_call: TRBV5-1
j_call: TRBJ1-1
cdr3_length: 16
clone_size: few
d_call: .
cdr3_aa: CASSLAADRQYTEAFF
cdr3_nt: TGCGCCAGCAGCTTGGCCGCGGACAGACAATACACTGAAGCTTTCTTT

v_call: TRBV5-1
j_call: TRBJ2-3
cdr3_length: 15
clone_size: .
d_call: TRBD1
cdr3_aa: CASSRDRLTTDTQYF
cdr3_nt: TGCGCCAGCAGCCGGGACAGGCTAACCACAGATACGCAGTATTTT